Each of the 20 T cell receptor beta chains below was sequenced from the same sample in a study of molecular identifiers for immune sequencing clone quantification. TCRdb processed the PCR reads anew with MiXCR; each CDR3 protein has one entry. Found here are approximately 670,000 distinct CDR3 sequences, 20% of them singletons; the top ten hold roughly 0.83%. Sequences were obtained from naive CD8+ T cells from blood, with Jurkat cell RNA spiked in. Described subset: FACS-sorted CD8+CD4-CCR7+CD45RA+ naive T cells. The receptors here all came from a human donor in good health. Some libraries in this study had Jurkat cell RNA spiked in.

The table lists this clonotype with many counts. The chain joins TRBV27 to TRBJ2-7; TRBD1 matches 8 bases. J was trimmed by 9 bases and V by 5 bases; bases with no gene match: 6. The CDR3 runs to 12 residues. Germline CDR1 MNHEY, CDR2 SMNVEV (reference sequence). CDR3 sequence: CASSHDRGRQYF. The CDR3 bases are TGTGCCAGCAGTCACGACAGGGGTCGGCAGTACTTC.

This clonotype was detected ten times or more. The rearrangement joins TRBV12-3 or TRBV12-4 to TRBJ1-1; 7 nucleotides line up with TRBD1. With 4 bases clipped from V and 1 base from J, the junction kept 12 bases outside the gene matches. CDR3 length equals 17 residues. CDR3 loop: CASSSDKGQVPNTEAFF. CDR3 DNA: TGTGCCAGCAGTTCGGATAAAGGACAGGTGCCGAACACTGAAGCTTTCTTT.

V and J are TRBV4-3 and TRBJ2-2; D tentatively reads TRBD1 or TRBD2 (5 bases each). Germline CDR1 and CDR2: LGHNA and YSLEER. Trimming pared 1 base from V and 6 bases from J, leaving 15 bases between. The CDR3 contains 16 residues. CDR3 in amino acids: CASSQGGPLGAGELFF. The CDR3, as DNA: TGCGCCAGCAGCCAAGGGGGTCCTCTGGGGGCCGGGGAGCTGTTTTTT.

The chain uses TRBV12-3 or TRBV12-4 and TRBJ1-5, with D possibly TRBD1 on 6 matching bases. CDR3 size: 15 residues. V lost 5 bases and J 4 bases, leaving 15 bases between the germline ends. Here the CDR3 reads CASSKQGVLNQPQHF. In DNA, the CDR3 is TGTGCCAGCAGTAAACAGGGCGTACTGAATCAGCCCCAGCATTTT.

V usage is TRBV11-2 and J usage is TRBJ2-1; 8 nucleotides align to TRBD2. The CDR3 spans 17 residues. Germline V gene data show CDR1 as SGHAT and CDR2 as FQNNGV. With V trimmed by 6 bases and J by 5 bases, 15 bases remained unmatched. The CDR3: CASSEIGFGAGDNEQFF. Written as DNA, the CDR3 is TGTGCCAGCAGTGAAATCGGATTTGGAGCGGGGGACAATGAGCAGTTCTTC.

This chain uses TRBV27 with TRBJ1-1, with a tentative D call TRBD1 (5 bases). The CDR3 length is 14 residues. V was pared by 5 bases and J by 1 base, with 11 bases between. CDR1 and CDR2 from the germline V gene are MNHEY and SMNVEV (reference sequence). The CDR3 region is CASSQLTGNTEAFF. In DNA form, the CDR3 reads TGTGCCAGCAGTCAGCTTACAGGGAACACTGAAGCTTTCTTT.

This clonotype showed up many times. V and J are TRBV11-1 and TRBJ1-5; perhaps TRBD1 as D (5 bases). Trimming removed 5 bases at V and 8 bases at J, with 10 bases between. Per the germline V gene, CDR1 is SGHAT and CDR2 is FQDESV (reference sequence). This CDR3 has 12 amino acids. The CDR3, as DNA: TGTGCCAGCAGCAAACCGGGGGAGCCCCAGCATTTT. It codes for CASSKPGEPQHF.

This clonotype was observed many times. The V call is TRBV9, the J call TRBJ1-3; D is possibly TRBD1 (5 bases). The germline CDR1 and CDR2 sequences are SGDLS and YYNGEE. The CDR3 spans 16 residues. Trimming shortened V by 0 bases and J by 0 bases, and 10 bases separated the two germline ends. CDR3 protein: CASSVGGENSGNTIYF. As DNA, the CDR3 is TGTGCCAGCAGCGTAGGGGGGGAGAACTCTGGAAACACCATATATTTT.

Regarding this clonotype: A read error may be the cause here, since a much bigger clone is one base away. The DNA for the CDR3 is TGCGCCAGCAGCCAAGAACACCCACGCACAGATACGCAGTATTTT. It encodes CASSQEHPRTDTQYF. The V call is TRBV4-1, the J call TRBJ2-3; D is unresolved. The CDR3 sequence is 15 residues long. The germline CDR1 and CDR2 sequences are MGHRA and YSYEKL. Trimming took 0 bases from V and 1 from J, leaving 8 bases between them.

This clonotype was observed at least ten times. The chain joins TRBV20-1 to TRBJ2-7, with 8 bases fitting TRBD2. Germline trimming cut 0 bases from V and 4 bases from J; bases unmatched to any gene: 8. Per the germline V gene, CDR1 is DFQATT and CDR2 is SNEGSKA (reference sequence). There are 15 residues in the CDR3. CDR3 loop: CSARDRGGQSYEQYF. The CDR3 DNA reads TGCAGTGCTAGAGATCGGGGGGGGCAATCGTACGAGCAGTACTTC.

There are a few counts of this clonotype. The CDR3 DNA reads TGTGCCAGCAGCCACCGTAACCCAGGGGGCGTCTCTGGAAACACCATATATTTT. Amino acids: CASSHRNPGGVSGNTIYF. The rearrangement uses TRBV3-1 and TRBJ1-3; 8 bases fit TRBD1. The CDR3 is made up of 18 amino acids. Losses at the gene ends were 3 bases for V and 0 bases for J; bases not matched to a gene: 10. Per germline, CDR1 LGHDT and CDR2 YNNKEL (reference sequence).

This clonotype occurred a few times. J is TRBJ2-1 and V is TRBV2, with 7 positions matching TRBD1. V gave up 7 bases and J gave up 3 bases; unmatched junction bases: 9. There are 15 residues in the CDR3. Looked up from germline, CDR1 is SNHLY and CDR2 is FYNNEI. This CDR3 is CASIGTGEGYNEQFF. For the CDR3, the DNA is TGTGCCAGCATCGGTACAGGGGAAGGCTACAATGAGCAGTTCTTC.

This clonotype was seen many times. The rearrangement links TRBV12-3 or TRBV12-4 to TRBJ2-3; the match to TRBD2 covers 10 bases. V lost 3 bases to trimming and J lost 3 bases; unmatched junction nucleotides: 6. The CDR3 runs to 16 residues. CDR3 sequence (DNA): TGTGCCAGCAGTTTCGTTAGCGGGAGGAATACAGATACGCAGTATTTT. Amino acids: CASSFVSGRNTDTQYF.

As concerns this clonotype: This clone may be a read error of a much larger clone one base away. This sequence joins TRBV6-2 or TRBV6-3 and TRBJ2-3; TRBD1 is a possible D gene (5 bases). Near its end, the DNA agrees better with TRBJ1-5, so the J call may be wrong. CDR1 and CDR2 from the germline V gene are MNHEY and SVGEGT. The CDR3 has 16 amino acids. The CDR3 loop reads CASLSRGAGFFDTQHF. CDR3 nucleotides: TGTGCCAGCCTCTCTAGAGGGGCGGGGTTCTTTGATACGCAGCATTTT.

There are many counts of this clonotype. V gene TRBV6-1 combines with J gene TRBJ1-1, with D unclear. The germline V gene has CDR1 MNHNS and CDR2 SASEGT. Trimming stripped 4 bases from V and 3 bases from J, with 9 bases between. This CDR3 comprises 13 residues. The CDR3 DNA is TGTGCCAGCAGTGGGCGGGTGGACACTGAAGCTTTCTTT. It is translated as CASSGRVDTEAFF.

This clonotype was counted many times. The rearrangement links TRBV7-2 to TRBJ1-5; D unresolved. The ends were cut back, 6 bases at V and 5 bases at J, with 11 bases in the middle. CDR1 and CDR2 (germline): SGHTA, FQGNSA. The CDR3 covers 13 residues. CDR3 protein: CASSDLVYQPQHF. In nucleotides, the CDR3 is TGTGCCAGCAGTGATCTAGTCTATCAGCCCCAGCATTTT.

This clonotype was observed many times. The rearrangement uses TRBV5-6 and TRBJ2-5; D is possibly TRBD1 or TRBD2 (5 bases each). The germline V and J ends were trimmed by 5 bases and 3 bases, with 17 bases remaining between them. The CDR3 is 15 residues long. Germline-derived CDR1 and CDR2 are SGHDT and YYEEEE. CDR3 DNA sequence: TGTGCCAGCAGGATCGAACCGGGACCGGAAGAGACCCAGTACTTC. It translates to CASRIEPGPEETQYF.

In its sample, this clonotype was seen many times. The rearrangement joins TRBV29-1 to TRBJ2-2, with D perhaps matching TRBD1 (5 bases). Trimming took off 4 bases at V and 1 base at J, with 10 bases between the two ends. This CDR3 has 14 amino acids. The germline CDR1 and CDR2 sequences are SQVTM and ANQGSEA. CDR3 DNA: TGCAGCGTTGTGGTGGGGCAGAACACCGGGGAGCTGTTTTTT. Protein: CSVVVGQNTGELFF.

About this clonotype: A much larger clone lies a single base off, so this may be a read error. In DNA form, the CDR3 reads TGTGCCAGCAGCCCGCTAAATCTGGGGAATGGGCAGTTCTTC. Translated: CASSPLNLGNGQFF. The gene calls are TRBV3-1 and TRBJ2-1, with D uncertain. The CDR3 extends over 14 amino acids. CDR1 is LGHDT and CDR2 is YNNKEL in the germline V gene (reference sequence).

This clonotype was counted many times. The V and J genes are TRBV20-1 and TRBJ2-7; D is perhaps TRBD2 (6 bases). The germline CDR1 and CDR2 sequences are DFQATT and SNEGSKA (reference sequence). The CDR3 loop spans 12 amino acids. V was cut by 3 bases and J by 6 bases, with 12 bases left in between. CDR3 amino acids: CSARGLAVEQYF. CDR3 nucleotides: TGCAGTGCTAGGGGACTGGCGGTCGAGCAGTACTTC.